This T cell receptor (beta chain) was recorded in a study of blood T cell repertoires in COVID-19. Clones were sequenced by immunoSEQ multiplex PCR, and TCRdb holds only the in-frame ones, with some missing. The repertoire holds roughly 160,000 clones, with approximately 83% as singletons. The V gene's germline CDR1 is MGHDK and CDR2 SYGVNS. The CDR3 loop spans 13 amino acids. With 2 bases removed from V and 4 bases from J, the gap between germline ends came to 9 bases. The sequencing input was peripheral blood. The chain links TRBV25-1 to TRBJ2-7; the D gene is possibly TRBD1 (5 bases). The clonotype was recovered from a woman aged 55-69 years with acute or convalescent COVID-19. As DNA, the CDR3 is TGTGCCAGCAGTGAAGACAGAAATTACGAGCAGTACTTC. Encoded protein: CASSEDRNYEQYF.